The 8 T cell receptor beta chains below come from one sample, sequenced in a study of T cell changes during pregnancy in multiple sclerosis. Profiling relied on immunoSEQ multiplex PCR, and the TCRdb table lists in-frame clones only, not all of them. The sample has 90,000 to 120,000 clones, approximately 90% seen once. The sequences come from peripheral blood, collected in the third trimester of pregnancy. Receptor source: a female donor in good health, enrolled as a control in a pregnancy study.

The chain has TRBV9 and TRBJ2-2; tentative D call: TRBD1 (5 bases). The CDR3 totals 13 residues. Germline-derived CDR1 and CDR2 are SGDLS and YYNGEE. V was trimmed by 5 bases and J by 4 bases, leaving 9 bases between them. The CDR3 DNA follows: TGTGCCAGCAGGGGGCCCGGCACCGGGGAGCTGTTTTTT. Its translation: CASRGPGTGELFF.

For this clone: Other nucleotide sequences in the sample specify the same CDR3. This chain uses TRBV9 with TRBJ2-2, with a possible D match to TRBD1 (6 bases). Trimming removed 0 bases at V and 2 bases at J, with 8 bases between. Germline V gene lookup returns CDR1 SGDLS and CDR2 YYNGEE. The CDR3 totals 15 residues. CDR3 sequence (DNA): TGTGCCAGCAGCGTAGTAGGGGGTAACACCGGGGAGCTGTTTTTT. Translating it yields CASSVVGGNTGELFF.

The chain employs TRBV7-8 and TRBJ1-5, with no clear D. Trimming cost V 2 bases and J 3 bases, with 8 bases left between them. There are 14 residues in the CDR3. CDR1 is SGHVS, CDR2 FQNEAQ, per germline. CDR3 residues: CASSLQDNNQPQHF. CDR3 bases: TGTGCCAGCAGCTTACAGGATAACAATCAGCCCCAGCATTTT.

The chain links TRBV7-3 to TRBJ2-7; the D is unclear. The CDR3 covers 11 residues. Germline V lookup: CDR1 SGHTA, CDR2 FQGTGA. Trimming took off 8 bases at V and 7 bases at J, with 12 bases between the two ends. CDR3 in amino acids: CASFLTDEQYF. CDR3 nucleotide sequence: TGTGCCAGCTTTCTGACTGATGAGCAGTACTTC.

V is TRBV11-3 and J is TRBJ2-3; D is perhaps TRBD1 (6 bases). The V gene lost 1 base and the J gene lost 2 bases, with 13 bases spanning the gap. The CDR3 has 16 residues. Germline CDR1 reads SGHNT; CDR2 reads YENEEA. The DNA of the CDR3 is TGTGCCAGCAGCTTAGGGTCTAGGGGGATCACAGATACGCAGTATTTT. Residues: CASSLGSRGITDTQYF.

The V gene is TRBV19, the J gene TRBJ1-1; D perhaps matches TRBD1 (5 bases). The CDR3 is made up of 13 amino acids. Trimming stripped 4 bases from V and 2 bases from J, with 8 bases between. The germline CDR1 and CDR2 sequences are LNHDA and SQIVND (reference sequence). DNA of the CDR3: TGTGCCAGTAGTAGACAGAGCAACACTGAAGCTTTCTTT. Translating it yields CASSRQSNTEAFF.

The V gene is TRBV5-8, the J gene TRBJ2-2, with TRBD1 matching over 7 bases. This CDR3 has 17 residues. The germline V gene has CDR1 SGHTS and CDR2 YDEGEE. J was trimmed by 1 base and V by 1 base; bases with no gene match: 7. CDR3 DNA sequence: TGTGCCAGCAGCTTGTACAGGGGCCCCCTGAACACCGGGGAGCTGTTTTTT. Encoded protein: CASSLYRGPLNTGELFF.

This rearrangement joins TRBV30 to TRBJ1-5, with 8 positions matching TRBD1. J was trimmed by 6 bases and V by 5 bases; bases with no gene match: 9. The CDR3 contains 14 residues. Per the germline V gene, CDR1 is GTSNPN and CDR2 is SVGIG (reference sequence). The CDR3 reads CAWGGQDAPQPQHF. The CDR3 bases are TGTGCCTGGGGGGGACAGGACGCACCTCAGCCCCAGCATTTT.